This section outlines one T cell receptor (beta chain) sequence together with its context. These data belong to a study of T cell changes during pregnancy in multiple sclerosis. TCRdb's table, derived via immunoSEQ multiplex PCR, lists solely in-frame clones and lacks some. The table lists about 61,000 clones, about nine tenths of them singletons. The CDR3 has 15 residues. The sequencing used peripheral blood, collected in the first trimester of pregnancy. The sequence derives from a female donor in good health, enrolled as a control in a pregnancy study. V and J are TRBV12-2 and TRBJ2-7; the table gives TRBD2 as D, unverified against the DNA. TRBV12-2 is a pseudogene segment. The CDR3 DNA reads as TGTGCAAGTCGTTCCGGGGGAGGCCCGACCTACGAGCAGTACTTC. The encoded protein is CASRSGGGPTYEQYF.